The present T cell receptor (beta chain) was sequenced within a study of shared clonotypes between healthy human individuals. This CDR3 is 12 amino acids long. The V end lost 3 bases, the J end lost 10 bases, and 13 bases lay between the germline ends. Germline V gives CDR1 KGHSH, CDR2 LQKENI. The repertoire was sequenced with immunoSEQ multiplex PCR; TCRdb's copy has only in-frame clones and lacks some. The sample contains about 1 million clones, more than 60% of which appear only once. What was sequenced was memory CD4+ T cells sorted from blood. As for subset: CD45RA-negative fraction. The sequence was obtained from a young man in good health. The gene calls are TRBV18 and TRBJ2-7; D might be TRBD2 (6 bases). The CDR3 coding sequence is TGTGCCAGCTCACCGAAGGAGGGTTTCCAGTACTTC. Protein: CASSPKEGFQYF.